This T cell receptor (beta chain) was identified in a study of blood T cell repertoires in COVID-19. As for the study in general: Italy, Spain and the United States were the sources of the convalescent and acute COVID-19 samples. The analysed material was cDNA or gDNA that came from T cells, B-cell-depleted T cells, or PBMCs.

Under the authors' procedure: Scientists estimated how many nucleated cells there were by amplifying reference gene primers. Profiled with immunoSEQ multiplex PCR; TCRdb holds only in-frame clones, not every one. Clone size and V and J calls were adopted from that table, with D and trimming inferred from the DNA. The table has approximately 210,000 clones, roughly four fifths seen once. This CDR3 contains 14 residues. The germline V gene encodes CDR1 SGHTA and CDR2 FQGNSA. V was clipped by 1 base and J by 3 bases, with 7 bases between them. The chain is built from TRBV7-2 and TRBJ1-5; D remains unclear. The specimen was peripheral blood. This clonotype was obtained from a woman between 40 and 55 years old with acute or convalescent COVID-19. CDR3 DNA: TGTGCCAGCAGCTTAGAACAGTACAATCAGCCCCAGCATTTT. Translation: CASSLEQYNQPQHF.